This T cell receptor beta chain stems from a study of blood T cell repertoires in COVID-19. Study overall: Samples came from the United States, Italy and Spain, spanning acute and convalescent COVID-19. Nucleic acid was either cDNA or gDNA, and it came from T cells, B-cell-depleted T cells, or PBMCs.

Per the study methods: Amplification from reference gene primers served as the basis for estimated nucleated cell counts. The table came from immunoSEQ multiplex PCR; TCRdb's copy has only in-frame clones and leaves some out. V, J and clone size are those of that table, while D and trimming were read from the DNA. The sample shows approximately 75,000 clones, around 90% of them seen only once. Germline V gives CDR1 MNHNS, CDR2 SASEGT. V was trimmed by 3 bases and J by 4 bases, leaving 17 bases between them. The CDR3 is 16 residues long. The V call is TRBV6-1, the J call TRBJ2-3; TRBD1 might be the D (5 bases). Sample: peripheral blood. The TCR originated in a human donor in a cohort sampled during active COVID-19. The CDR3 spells CASSDTIVRVADTQYF. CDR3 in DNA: TGTGCCAGCAGTGATACTATTGTCAGGGTGGCAGATACGCAGTATTTT.